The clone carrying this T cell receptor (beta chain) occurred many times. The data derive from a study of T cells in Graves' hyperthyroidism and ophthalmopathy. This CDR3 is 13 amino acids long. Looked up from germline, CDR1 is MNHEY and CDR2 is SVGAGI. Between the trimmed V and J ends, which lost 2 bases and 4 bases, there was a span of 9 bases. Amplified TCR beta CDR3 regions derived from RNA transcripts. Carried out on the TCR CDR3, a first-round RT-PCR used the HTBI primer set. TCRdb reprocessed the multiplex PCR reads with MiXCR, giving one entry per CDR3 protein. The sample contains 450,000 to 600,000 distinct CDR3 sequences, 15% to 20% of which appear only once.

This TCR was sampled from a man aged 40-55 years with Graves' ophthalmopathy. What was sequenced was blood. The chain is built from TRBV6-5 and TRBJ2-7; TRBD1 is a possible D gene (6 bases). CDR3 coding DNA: TGTGCCAGCAGTTACAGTACAGGGTACGAGCAGTACTTC. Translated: CASSYSTGYEQYF.